This T cell receptor (beta chain) was documented in a study of OX40 agonist ivuxolimab in advanced cancers. Looking at the study overall: Patients were treated with intravenous ivuxolimab, dosed at 0.01 to 10 mg/kg and infused every 2 weeks. Study-wide results and caveats: Low levels of normalized T-cell clonal expansion also appeared in some nonresponders. CD4+ T cells averaged fewer expanded clones than CD8+ T cells.

Measured with immunoSEQ multiplex PCR; TCRdb has only the in-frame clones, and not every one. Here the sample spans roughly 120,000 clones, 80% to 90% being singletons. As for this clone: The antigen is not known.

V was pared by 1 base and J by 5 bases, with 11 bases of the junction left unmatched. Germline V gene data show CDR1 as SGHAT and CDR2 as FQNNGV. CDR3 length: 17 residues. Autoimmune disease history or systemic immunosuppression excluded patients. The clonotype originates from an adult with an advanced solid tumor such as melanoma, head and neck, liver or kidney cancer. The rearrangement links TRBV11-2 to TRBJ2-5, with 9 bases identical to TRBD1. The sample here was CD4+ or CD8+ T cells sorted from blood, taken in a trial of the OX40 agonist ivuxolimab. The CDR3 DNA reads TGTGCCAGCAGCTTAGCAGGACAGGGGCCGAGGTTGGAGACCCAGTACTTC. Amino acids: CASSLAGQGPRLETQYF.